This is a list of T cell receptor beta chains from one sample in a study of OX40 agonist ivuxolimab in advanced cancers. Here immunoSEQ multiplex PCR was the method, and the copy in TCRdb shows in-frame clones only, minus some. The data hold approximately 110,000 clones, with around 90% observed a single time. Here the sequenced sample was CD4+ or CD8+ T cells sorted from blood, taken in a trial of the OX40 agonist ivuxolimab. The origin of the receptors is an adult with an advanced solid tumor such as melanoma, head and neck, liver or kidney cancer. Both conserved end residues are part of each CDR3. The order of the fields is V gene, clone size, J gene, D gene, CDR3 protein, CDR3 DNA. The D gene is left open where the match is weak. Expanded clones are given a class, and other clones once, few, many or no size at all.

TRBV28	NA	TRBJ2-2	TRBD2	CASSLLRGGRELFF	TGTGCCAGCAGTTTATTGCGGGGGGGCCGGGAGCTGTTTTTT
TRBV5-1	NA	TRBJ1-3	NA	CASSEGGRSGNTIYF	TGCGCCAGCAGCGAAGGAGGACGCTCTGGAAACACCATATATTTT
TRBV5-4	NA	TRBJ1-3	NA	CASSLRRGYSGNTIYF	TGTGCCAGCAGCTTAAGACGGGGATACTCTGGAAACACCATATATTTT
TRBV7-2	NA	TRBJ2-7	NA	CASSLEAYAYEQYF	TGTGCCAGCAGCTTAGAGGCCTATGCTTACGAGCAGTACTTC
TRBV29-1	NA	TRBJ1-5	NA	CSVQENSNQPQHF	TGCAGCGTTCAGGAAAATAGCAATCAGCCCCAGCATTTT
TRBV6-1	NA	TRBJ2-1	NA	CASRPTDILRNEQFF	TGTGCCAGCAGGCCCACCGATATCTTGCGCAATGAGCAGTTCTTC
TRBV9	once	TRBJ1-6	NA	CASSPSYERLNSPLHF	TGTGCCAGCAGCCCCTCCTATGAACGGCTGAATTCACCCCTCCACTTT
TRBV18	NA	TRBJ1-1	TRBD1	CASSPFDRGNTEAFF	TGTGCCAGCTCACCCTTCGACAGGGGGAACACTGAAGCTTTCTTT
TRBV28	NA	TRBJ1-2	NA	CASSLPNYGYTF	TGTGCCAGCAGTTTACCTAACTATGGCTACACCTTC
TRBV15	once	TRBJ1-1	NA	CATSRDQSTEAFF	TGTGCCACCAGCAGAGATCAAAGCACTGAAGCTTTCTTT
TRBV30	once	TRBJ2-7	TRBD2	CAWSPKGGSGSYEQYF	TGTGCCTGGAGCCCAAAGGGGGGTAGCGGGAGCTACGAGCAGTACTTC
TRBV7-2	once	TRBJ1-3	NA	CASSLGDGGNTIYF	TGTGCCAGCAGCTTGGGTGACGGTGGAAACACCATATATTTT
TRBV11-2	NA	TRBJ2-7	NA	CASSSDSYEQYF	TGTGCCAGCAGCTCCGACAGCTACGAGCAGTACTTC
TRBV7-8	NA	TRBJ1-1	TRBD1	CASSNRQGAGTEAFF	TGTGCCAGCAGCAACCGACAGGGGGCGGGCACTGAAGCTTTCTTT
TRBV7-8	NA	TRBJ1-2	TRBD1	CASSFGQGADGYTF	TGTGCCAGCAGCTTCGGACAGGGGGCTGATGGCTACACCTTC
TRBV5-1	NA	TRBJ1-1	NA	CASSLDRVNTEAFF	TGCGCCAGCAGCTTGGACAGGGTGAACACTGAAGCTTTCTTT
TRBV27	NA	TRBJ2-4	NA	CASSPRAGNIQYF	TGTGCCAGCAGTCCCCGCGCAGGGAACATTCAGTACTTC
TRBV30	NA	TRBJ1-1	NA	CAWSVRGARTEAFF	TGTGCCTGGAGTGTGCGGGGGGCGAGGACTGAAGCTTTCTTT
TRBV2	NA	TRBJ2-3	TRBD2	CASSGGTSGSADTQYF	TGTGCCAGCAGTGGGGGGACTAGCGGGAGTGCAGATACGCAGTATTTT
TRBV18	NA	TRBJ2-5	NA	CASSPVGLEQYF	TGTGCCAGCTCACCAGTGGGACTGGAGCAGTACTTC
TRBV19	NA	TRBJ1-5	TRBD1	CATAQGYSNQPQHF	TGTGCCACCGCACAGGGGTATAGCAATCAGCCCCAGCATTTT
TRBV9	NA	TRBJ1-4	TRBD1	CASSVAGGSTNEKLFF	TGTGCCAGCAGCGTGGCAGGGGGCTCAACTAATGAAAAACTGTTTTTT
TRBV10-2	NA	TRBJ1-1	NA	CASSEPRGTEAFF	TGCGCCAGCAGTGAGCCAAGGGGCACTGAAGCTTTCTTT
TRBV6-6	NA	TRBJ1-2	NA	CASSFGESYGYTF	TGTGCCAGCAGTTTTGGGGAGAGCTATGGCTACACCTTC
TRBV30	NA	TRBJ2-7	NA	CAWSLTAYEQYF	TGTGCCTGGAGTTTAACAGCCTACGAGCAGTACTTC
TRBV11-2	once	TRBJ1-1	NA	CASSLRRANTEAFF	TGTGCCAGCAGCTTACGGCGAGCGAACACTGAAGCTTTCTTT
TRBV5-1	NA	TRBJ2-1	NA	CASSLRLDNRGYNEQFF	TGCGCCAGCAGCTTGAGGCTGGATAATAGGGGATACAATGAGCAGTTCTTC
TRBV6-5	NA	TRBJ1-5	NA	CASSLTSGNQPQHF	TGTGCCAGCAGCCTGACGTCGGGCAATCAGCCCCAGCATTTT
TRBV6-1	NA	TRBJ2-2	NA	CASSGQATTGELFF	TGTGCCAGCTCCGGACAAGCAACCACCGGGGAGCTGTTTTTT
TRBV2	NA	TRBJ1-5	NA	CASSGRTSNQPQHF	TGTGCCAGCAGTGGTCGGACGAGCAATCAGCCCCAGCATTTT
TRBV9	NA	TRBJ2-1	NA	CASSVVGLGRNNEQFF	TGTGCCAGCAGCGTAGTGGGTTTGGGCAGAAACAATGAGCAGTTCTTC
TRBV5-1	NA	TRBJ2-7	NA	CASSRDTNYEQYF	TGCGCCAGCAGCAGGGACACAAACTACGAGCAGTACTTC
TRBV19	NA	TRBJ2-5	NA	CASSILTGGQETQYF	TGTGCCAGTAGTATATTAACAGGTGGCCAAGAGACCCAGTACTTC
TRBV28	once	TRBJ1-1	NA	CASGYPTGPEAFF	TGTGCCAGCGGGTACCCCACAGGGCCTGAAGCTTTCTTT
TRBV13	NA	TRBJ2-1	NA	CASSSAGLQFF	TGTGCCAGCAGCTCGGCTGGACTCCAGTTCTTC
TRBV4-2	once	TRBJ2-7	TRBD2	CASSRPGLAGSYEQYF	TGTGCCAGCAGCCGCCCGGGACTAGCGGGCTCCTACGAGCAGTACTTC
TRBV7-3	NA	TRBJ2-7	NA	CASSATGSSSYEQYF	TGTGCCAGCAGCGCTACAGGGTCTAGCTCCTACGAGCAGTACTTC
TRBV9	NA	TRBJ2-5	NA	CASSVVAGPRGETQYF	TGTGCCAGCAGCGTAGTTGCCGGGCCCCGCGGAGAGACCCAGTACTTC
TRBV5-8	NA	TRBJ2-5	NA	CASSLEAGDAETQYF	TGTGCCAGCAGCTTGGAGGCAGGGGACGCAGAGACCCAGTACTTC
TRBV7-9	NA	TRBJ1-2	NA	CASSLKEGFPNYGYTF	TGTGCCAGCAGCTTAAAGGAAGGATTCCCTAACTATGGCTACACCTTC
TRBV19	NA	TRBJ1-5	NA	CASSTTGRVNQPQHF	TGTGCCAGTAGTACAACAGGGAGGGTAAATCAGCCCCAGCATTTT
TRBV28	NA	TRBJ2-1	TRBD1	CASSSSGTGGLEQFF	TGTGCCAGCAGCTCATCCGGGACAGGGGGCCTTGAGCAGTTCTTC
TRBV6-6	once	TRBJ2-3	TRBD2	CASSREGLPDTQYF	TGTGCCAGCTCGCGGGAGGGCCTTCCAGATACGCAGTATTTT
TRBV11-2	once	TRBJ1-1	NA	CASSPNVQGLGEAFF	TGTGCCAGCAGCCCTAACGTACAGGGTTTGGGTGAAGCTTTCTTT
TRBV30	NA	TRBJ1-1	TRBD1	CAWSVQGTEAFF	TGTGCCTGGAGTGTACAGGGGACTGAAGCTTTCTTT
TRBV19	NA	TRBJ1-5	TRBD1	CASSIDRGYSNQPQHF	TGTGCCAGTAGTATAGACAGGGGGTATAGCAATCAGCCCCAGCATTTT
TRBV7-9	NA	TRBJ1-3	NA	CASSSTTVSSAIYF	TGTGCCAGCAGCTCGACGACAGTTTCAAGCGCCATATATTTT
TRBV18	once	TRBJ1-1	NA	CASSPPVWTDSRGTEAFF	TGTGCCAGCTCACCACCTGTTTGGACAGATTCCAGAGGCACTGAAGCTTTCTTT
TRBV5-1	NA	TRBJ2-7	NA	CASSLGGAEAFYEQYF	TGCGCCAGCAGCCTGGGAGGTGCGGAGGCCTTCTACGAGCAGTACTTC
TRBV7-8	NA	TRBJ2-1	TRBD2	CASSEGLNNEQFF	TGTGCCAGCAGCGAGGGACTAAATAATGAGCAGTTCTTC
TRBV25-1	few	TRBJ1-5	NA	CASSDGGAGVQPQHF	TGTGCCAGCAGTGATGGAGGGGCGGGGGTTCAGCCCCAGCATTTT
TRBV10-2	NA	TRBJ2-5	TRBD2	CASSSLAGDQETQYF	TGCGCCAGCAGTTCGCTAGCGGGGGACCAAGAGACCCAGTACTTC
TRBV5-1	NA	TRBJ2-5	NA	CASSETATQETQYF	TGCGCCAGCAGCGAGACAGCAACCCAAGAGACCCAGTACTTC
TRBV6-1	NA	TRBJ2-7	TRBD1	CASSGDRDYEQYF	TGTGCCAGCAGTGGGGACAGGGACTACGAGCAGTACTTC
TRBV5-1	once	TRBJ2-1	TRBD2	CASSGGLAGGPGNEQFF	TGCGCCAGCAGCGGGGGACTAGCGGGAGGGCCGGGGAATGAGCAGTTCTTC